The 12 T cell receptor beta chains given below trace back to one sample, sequenced in a study of T cell responses to AZD1222 COVID-19 vaccine. Some clones are missing from TCRdb's copy, which holds only in-frame ones; the method was immunoSEQ multiplex PCR. Of about 120,000 clones in the sample, 92% were seen once. The source material was peripheral blood, sampled 28 days after the second AZD1222 dose. The receptors shown here come from an adult who received the AZD1222 COVID-19 vaccine.

This clone turned up a few times. The gene calls are TRBV6-5 and TRBJ1-1; no clear D. The length of the CDR3 is 12 residues. V lost 6 bases, J lost 9 bases, and 14 bases lay in between. Per germline, CDR1 MNHEY and CDR2 SVGAGI. The CDR3 DNA reads TGTGCCAGCAGCTGGGGAGGGCAGAAAGCTTTCTTT. Translated: CASSWGGQKAFF.

The chain recombines TRBV28 with TRBJ1-1, with a weak D call TRBD1 (5 bases). This CDR3 has 14 amino acids. Trimming took off 4 bases at V and 6 bases at J, with 15 bases between the two ends. Germline CDR1 MDHEN, CDR2 SYDVKM. The CDR3 protein is CASSSRAFFSEAFF. The CDR3 nucleotides are TGTGCCAGCAGTTCCAGGGCCTTTTTTTCTGAAGCTTTCTTT.

This chain joins TRBV28 and TRBJ1-1; D not resolved. Germline loops: CDR1 MDHEN, CDR2 SYDVKM. The CDR3 consists of 12 residues. V lost 3 bases and J 8 bases, leaving 10 bases between the germline ends. The CDR3 region is CASSFQFREAFF. CDR3 sequence (DNA): TGTGCCAGCAGTTTTCAGTTTCGGGAAGCTTTCTTT.

The gene calls are TRBV5-4 and TRBJ2-7; D not certain. Looked up from germline, CDR1 is SGHNT and CDR2 is YYREEE (reference sequence). The CDR3 runs to 14 residues. Trimming stripped 0 bases from V and 6 bases from J, with 13 bases between. CDR3: CASSLEAGLVEQYF. In nucleotides, the CDR3 is TGTGCCAGCAGCTTGGAGGCCGGGTTGGTCGAGCAGTACTTC.

The rearrangement joins TRBV5-1 to TRBJ2-5; 7 bases map to TRBD1. CDR1 is SGHRS, CDR2 YFSETQ, per germline. There are 15 residues in the CDR3. Germline trimming cut 1 base from V and 4 bases from J; bases unmatched to any gene: 7. CDR3 nucleotide sequence: TGCGCCAGCAGCTTGATTCTACAGGGGACAGAGACCCAGTACTTC. It yields the protein CASSLILQGTETQYF. The entire variable domain, with the rest obtained from reference TRBV5-1 and TRBJ2-5, is as follows: KAGVTQTPRYLIKTRGQQVTLSCSPISGHRSVSWYQQTPGQGLQFLFEYFSETQRNKGNFPGRFSGRQFSNSRSEMNVSTLELGDSALYLCASSLILQGTETQYFGPGTRLLVL.

This clone was seen once. The V call is TRBV29-1, the J call TRBJ1-2; D uncertain. V dropped 4 bases and J dropped 0 bases, with 9 bases sitting between them. The CDR3 totals 13 residues. Looked up from germline, CDR1 is SQVTM and CDR2 is ANQGSEA. The CDR3 DNA reads TGCAGCGTTGGACGTCAGTCTAACTATGGCTACACCTTC. It translates to CSVGRQSNYGYTF.

The genes are TRBV27 and TRBJ1-3; no firm D call. Germline lookup yields CDR1 MNHEY and CDR2 SMNVEV (reference sequence). CDR3 length: 14 residues. The ends were cut back, 5 bases at V and 2 bases at J, with 10 bases in the middle. CDR3 region: CASSADKTGNTIYF. The CDR3 DNA follows: TGTGCCAGCAGTGCCGACAAAACTGGAAACACCATATATTTT.

This clone was observed once. This chain links TRBV6-5 with TRBJ1-2, with 7 bases fitting TRBD1. J gave up 8 bases and V 0 bases, and 12 bases lay outside the gene matches. Per germline, CDR1 MNHEY and CDR2 SVGAGI. There are 16 residues in the CDR3. This CDR3 is CASSYSFKGQGQGYTF. The DNA for the CDR3 is TGTGCCAGCAGTTACTCGTTTAAAGGTCAGGGACAGGGCTACACCTTC.

This clone occurred a few times. The chain couples TRBV5-5 to TRBJ1-5, with a weak D call TRBD1 (5 bases). Trimming pared 1 base from V and 5 bases from J, leaving 7 bases between. Germline-derived CDR1 and CDR2 are SGHKS and YYEKEE (reference sequence). CDR3 length: 13 residues. This CDR3 is CASSLQGYQPQHF. CDR3 nucleotides: TGTGCCAGCAGCTTGCAGGGATATCAGCCCCAGCATTTT.

The V call is TRBV6-5, the J call TRBJ1-5; perhaps TRBD1 as D (5 bases). Germline V gene lookup returns CDR1 MNHEY and CDR2 SVGAGI. Between the trimmed V and J ends, which lost 6 bases and 3 bases, there was a span of 9 bases. CDR3 length equals 13 residues. CDR3 coding DNA: TGTGCCAGCAGCGGACAAAACAATCAGCCCCAGCATTTT. Its translation is CASSGQNNQPQHF.

The chain joins TRBV11-1 to TRBJ2-5; 9 bases match TRBD2. Germline V gene data show CDR1 as SGHAT and CDR2 as FQDESV (reference sequence). V dropped 2 bases and J dropped 5; count of bases not matched to a gene: 3. The CDR3 covers 14 residues. CDR3 DNA sequence: TGTGCCAGCAGCTTACAGCGGGAGGCGGAGACCCAGTACTTC. Amino acid sequence: CASSLQREAETQYF.

In this sample, this clone turned up once. This chain uses TRBV27 with TRBJ2-1, with 11 bases matching TRBD2. CDR1 is MNHEY and CDR2 is SMNVEV in the germline V gene (reference sequence). Unmatched junction bases numbered 17, after V lost 3 bases and J lost 4 bases. This CDR3 spans 20 amino acids. The CDR3 DNA follows: TGTGCCAGCAGTTTTGGCCTTGAGGCTAGCGGGAGGAGAAATTACAATGAGCAGTTCTTC. Translation gives CASSFGLEASGRRNYNEQFF.